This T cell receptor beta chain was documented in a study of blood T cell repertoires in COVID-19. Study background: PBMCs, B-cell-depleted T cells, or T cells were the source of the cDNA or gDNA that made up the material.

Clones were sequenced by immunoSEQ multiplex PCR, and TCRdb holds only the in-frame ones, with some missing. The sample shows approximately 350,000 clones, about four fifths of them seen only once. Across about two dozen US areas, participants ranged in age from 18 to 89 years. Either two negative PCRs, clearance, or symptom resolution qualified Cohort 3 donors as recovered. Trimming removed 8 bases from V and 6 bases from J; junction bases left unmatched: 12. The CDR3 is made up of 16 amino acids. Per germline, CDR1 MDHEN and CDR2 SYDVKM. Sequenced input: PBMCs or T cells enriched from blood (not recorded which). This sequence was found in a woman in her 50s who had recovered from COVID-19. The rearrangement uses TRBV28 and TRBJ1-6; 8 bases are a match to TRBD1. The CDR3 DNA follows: TGTGCCAGCTCCTCAACCAGACAGGGGACTAATTCACCCCTCCACTTT. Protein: CASSSTRQGTNSPLHF.